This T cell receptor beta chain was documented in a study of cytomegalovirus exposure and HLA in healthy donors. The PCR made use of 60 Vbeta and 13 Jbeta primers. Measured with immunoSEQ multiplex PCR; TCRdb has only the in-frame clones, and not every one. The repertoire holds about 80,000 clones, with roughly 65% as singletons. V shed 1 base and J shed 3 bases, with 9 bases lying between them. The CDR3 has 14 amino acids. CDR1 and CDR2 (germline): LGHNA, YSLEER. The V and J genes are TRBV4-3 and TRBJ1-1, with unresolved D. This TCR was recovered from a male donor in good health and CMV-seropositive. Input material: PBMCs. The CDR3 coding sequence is TGCGCCAGCAGCCAAGGCGGAGGGTACACTGAAGCTTTCTTT. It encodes CASSQGGGYTEAFF.